This record looks at one T cell receptor beta chain sequence and its context. Its specificity is unknown. This may come from a read error, since a much larger clone is one base off. Germline V CDR1 and CDR2: LGHDT, YNNKEL (reference sequence). CDR3 size: 11 residues. The entry originates in a study of breast tumors, draining lymph nodes, adjacent tissues. Study-wide results and limits: The lymph node origin of tumor T cells was framed as consistent with a hypothesis, not demonstrated. Tumor TCR diversity was below lymph nodes but above nontumor tissue. Findings are consistent with lymph node origin and intratumoral expansion of most tumor T cells.

In TCRdb, the multiplex PCR reads were re-called with MiXCR into one record per CDR3 protein. The data hold approximately 190,000 distinct CDR3 sequences, with roughly 31% observed a single time. Samples came from axillary lymph nodes draining the breast cancer. The clonotype comes from a female donor with breast cancer. Some clones in this sample may be carry-over from other donors' samples. This chain links TRBV3-1 with TRBJ1-2, with D perhaps TRBD1 (5 bases). Material for sequencing was axillary lymph node tissue. The chain's CDR3 is CPSTGAYGYTF. The CDR3 nucleotides read TGTCCCAGCACCGGGGCTTATGGCTACACCTTC.